Listed below are T cell receptor beta chains from one sample, sequenced in a study of response to subunit inactivated influenza vaccine. TCRdb redid the calling of the RT-PCR reads with MiXCR, one entry per CDR3 protein. This sample yields about half a million distinct CDR3 sequences, of which about 10% are seen a single time; 9.5% to 15% belongs to the top ten. The sample was PBMCs from blood, taken more than 35 days after vaccination. The receptor set was obtained from a man aged 50 or older who received an inactivated influenza vaccine. The CDR3 runs from the conserved cysteine through the conserved F or W.

v_call: TRBV20-1
cdr3_length: 15
cdr3_aa: CSATRGSSGYNEQFF

v_call: TRBV29-1
cdr3_length: 12
cdr3_aa: CSVVTGGYEQYF

v_call: TRBV5-1
cdr3_length: 18
cdr3_aa: CASSSYPFRGRVYNEQFF

v_call: TRBV9
cdr3_length: 16
cdr3_aa: CASSVAASGGLDTQYF

v_call: TRBV4-3
cdr3_length: 17
cdr3_aa: CASSQDGLATNTGELFF

v_call: TRBV7-2
cdr3_length: 16
cdr3_aa: CASSLTWRAGANVLTF

v_call: TRBV20-1
cdr3_length: 12
cdr3_aa: CSAIGGGETQYF

v_call: TRBV6-5
cdr3_length: 13
cdr3_aa: CASSYRIDQPQHF

v_call: TRBV2
cdr3_length: 12
cdr3_aa: CASTADGYGYTF

v_call: TRBV10-3
cdr3_length: 14
cdr3_aa: CAISETGTAEKLFF

v_call: TRBV14
cdr3_length: 13
cdr3_aa: CASSQGRYYGYTF

v_call: TRBV29-1
cdr3_length: 15
cdr3_aa: CSVRTGGSGANVLTF

v_call: TRBV4-1
cdr3_length: 16
cdr3_aa: CASSQSGLAYQETQYF

v_call: TRBV7-2
cdr3_length: 16
cdr3_aa: CASSFDFMSSYNEQFF

v_call: TRBV20-1
cdr3_length: 14
cdr3_aa: CSAGRLAENGAQYF

v_call: TRBV25-1
cdr3_length: 15
cdr3_aa: CASSDLEGAKNIQYF

v_call: TRBV20-1
cdr3_length: 14
cdr3_aa: CSARDGLASYEQYF

v_call: TRBV2
cdr3_length: 14
cdr3_aa: CASRRTGANTEAFF

v_call: TRBV4-2
cdr3_length: 15
cdr3_aa: CASSRLAQNTGELFF

v_call: TRBV12-3/TRBV12-4
cdr3_length: 16
cdr3_aa: CASSKNRGSSYNEQFF

v_call: TRBV24-1
cdr3_length: 15
cdr3_aa: CATSDFRGGQDEQFF

v_call: TRBV7-3
cdr3_length: 12
cdr3_aa: CASSSTYNEQFF

v_call: TRBV7-2
cdr3_length: 15
cdr3_aa: CASSLDPGQTYEQYF

v_call: TRBV6-5
cdr3_length: 15
cdr3_aa: CASSYDRGNRNEQFF

v_call: TRBV4-3
cdr3_length: 16
cdr3_aa: CASSQERGGGAGELFF

v_call: TRBV15
cdr3_length: 19
cdr3_aa: CATSREGLSGNLKGNEQFF

v_call: TRBV7-9
cdr3_length: 16
cdr3_aa: CASSSTAASSYNEQFF

v_call: TRBV28
cdr3_length: 16
cdr3_aa: CASSFWTSGGKETQYF

v_call: TRBV6-5
cdr3_length: 11
cdr3_aa: CASSLGVTQYF

v_call: TRBV5-1
cdr3_length: 16
cdr3_aa: CASSPGLAGGSYEQYF

v_call: TRBV15
cdr3_length: 13
cdr3_aa: CATSRGAKETQYF

v_call: TRBV20-1
cdr3_length: 15
cdr3_aa: CSAPHPTSGYNEQFF

v_call: TRBV7-9
cdr3_length: 16
cdr3_aa: CASSLRTGANQETQYF

v_call: TRBV9
cdr3_length: 16
cdr3_aa: CASSVGASGPYNEQFF

v_call: TRBV4-1
cdr3_length: 15
cdr3_aa: CASSQVSQGGYGYTF

v_call: TRBV7-9
cdr3_length: 14
cdr3_aa: CASSSRGPVDTQYF

v_call: TRBV19
cdr3_length: 15
cdr3_aa: CASSIKREGYNEQFF

v_call: TRBV5-1
cdr3_length: 17
cdr3_aa: CASSLNRGKGMNTEAFF

v_call: TRBV20-1
cdr3_length: 13
cdr3_aa: CSASRGSTDTQYF